This T cell receptor beta chain was documented in a study of T cells in tumors after PD-1 blockade. Background on the study: Prior checkpoint blockade, systemic immunosuppressant use, or anti-cancer therapy within 4 weeks excluded patients. Each patient got pembrolizumab 200 mg every 3 weeks or cemiplimab 350 mg every 2 weeks.

Trimming at V came to 2 bases and at J to 4 bases, leaving 7 bases not matched to a gene. Germline CDR1 reads MNHEY; CDR2 reads SMNVEV (reference sequence). This CDR3 comprises 15 residues. TCRdb's table, derived via immunoSEQ multiplex PCR, lists solely in-frame clones and lacks some. The repertoire holds roughly 49,000 clones, 81% seen once, with roughly 4% in the top ten. The receptor was derived from a human donor with basal cell carcinoma. The chain recombines TRBV27 with TRBJ2-7; 8 positions match TRBD1. Source: PBMCs, taken before anti-PD-1 treatment. The CDR3 region is CASSLRDRSHYEQYF. Here the CDR3 DNA reads TGTGCCAGCAGTTTAAGGGACAGGAGTCATTACGAGCAGTACTTC.